This T cell receptor beta chain was observed in a study of cytomegalovirus exposure and HLA in healthy donors. Between the trimmed V and J ends, which lost 2 bases and 3 bases, there was a span of 24 bases. Germline V lookup: CDR1 MNHEY, CDR2 SMNVEV (reference sequence). The CDR3 covers 19 residues. Clones were sequenced by immunoSEQ multiplex PCR, and TCRdb holds only the in-frame ones, with some missing. This table holds about 57,000 clones, more than 70% found once. The donors were members of the validation cohort, which comprised 120 subjects and was separate from the first cohort of 666 subjects.

This chain uses TRBV27 with TRBJ2-3; D gene ambiguous. The clonotype was recovered from a woman between 18 and 30 years old in good health and CMV-seronegative. The source material was PBMCs. CDR3 amino acids: CASSLGRLSDYGFTDTQYF. The CDR3 DNA sequence: TGTGCCAGCAGTTTAGGGCGTCTTTCGGATTACGGATTTACAGATACGCAGTATTTT.